Following are 15 T cell receptor beta chains from one sample sequenced in a study of T cells in Graves' hyperthyroidism and ophthalmopathy. There were TCR beta CDR3 regions amplified from RNA transcripts. The study used the HTBI primer set for a first-round RT-PCR of the TCR CDR3. TCRdb re-called the multiplex PCR reads through MiXCR, storing one row per CDR3 protein. The data contain roughly 510,000 distinct CDR3 sequences, 40% to 50% of them singletons. The specimen sequenced was peripheral blood or thyroid tissue (not recorded which). These receptors were collected from an adult woman with Graves' disease, either hyperthyroidism or ophthalmopathy (not recorded which).

The chain has TRBV5-4 and TRBJ2-7; TRBD1 or TRBD2 may be the D gene (7 bases each). The CDR3 contains 14 residues. V was clipped by 3 bases and J by 5 bases, with 15 bases between them. Germline-derived CDR1 and CDR2 are SGHNT and YYREEE (reference sequence). CDR3 nucleotides: TGTGCCAGCAGCTCCCCCCAGGGGGGGGACGAGCAGTACTTC. It specifies CASSSPQGGDEQYF.

The genes are TRBV6-5 and TRBJ2-2, with 7 bases lining up with TRBD1. Germline loops: CDR1 MNHEY, CDR2 SVGAGI. The CDR3 loop spans 15 amino acids. J gave up 4 bases and V 7 bases, and 9 bases lay outside the gene matches. CDR3 protein: CASTPDRVRTGELFF. The CDR3 region has the DNA TGTGCCAGCACCCCCGACAGGGTCCGCACCGGGGAGCTGTTTTTT.

The count of this clonotype is one. The chain recombines TRBV7-9 with TRBJ2-2; TRBD2 matches 12 bases. V was pared by 5 bases and J by 5 bases, with 6 bases of the junction left unmatched. This CDR3 is 16 amino acids long. The V gene's germline CDR1 is SEHNR and CDR2 FQNEAQ (reference sequence). DNA for the CDR3: TGTGCCAGCAGCGGATATGGACTAGCGGGGACCGGGGAGCTGTTTTTT. As protein: CASSGYGLAGTGELFF.

Of note for this clonotype: This may stem from a read error, because a much larger clone lies one nucleotide away. This sequence joins TRBV7-2 and TRBJ2-7; 7 positions match TRBD1. Germline CDR1 and CDR2: SGHTA and FQGNSA. The CDR3 has 15 residues. The CDR3 region has the DNA TGTGCCAGCGGCTTAGCTCCGGGACAGACCTACGAGCAGTACTTC. This encodes CASGLAPGQTYEQYF.

The V gene is TRBV2, the J gene TRBJ1-5; tentative D call: TRBD1 (6 bases). The germline CDR1 and CDR2 sequences are SNHLY and FYNNEI. Trimming removed 7 bases from V and 2 bases from J, with 18 bases in between. The CDR3 is 16 residues long. CDR3 residues: CASNGVGGGGNQPQHF. Written as DNA, the CDR3 is TGTGCCAGCAACGGCGTGGGGGGCGGTGGCAATCAGCCCCAGCATTTT.

V and J are TRBV7-8 and TRBJ1-2; D unclear. CDR1 SGHVS and CDR2 FQNEAQ come from the germline V gene. CDR3 size: 15 residues. V lost 5 bases and J 0 bases, leaving 13 bases between the germline ends. DNA of the CDR3: TGTGCCAGCAGCCAGGACGAGGGAACTAACTATGGCTACACCTTC. Amino acids: CASSQDEGTNYGYTF.

In the case of this clonotype: At one end the junction does not follow the germline gene, possibly because of a read error. V gene TRBV7-9 combines with J gene TRBJ1-1; D is uncertain. Per germline, CDR1 SEHNR and CDR2 FQNEAQ (reference sequence). The CDR3 is 10 amino acids. The chain's CDR3 is CASIRTEASF. The CDR3 DNA follows: TGTGCCAGCATACGCACTGAAGCTTCCTTT.

As to this clonotype: At one end the junction does not follow the germline gene, possibly because of a read error. The chain recombines TRBV7-9 with TRBJ2-7; D might be TRBD1 (5 bases). Germline CDR1 is SEHNR and CDR2 is FQNEAQ (reference sequence). This CDR3 region has 14 residues. The CDR3: CASSGQDGPYKQYF. The CDR3, as DNA: TGTGCCAGCAGCGGACAAGACGGCCCCTACAAGCAGTACTTC. Full variable domain (remainder filled in from reference TRBV7-9 and TRBJ2-7): DTGVSQNPRHKITKRGQNVTFRCDPISEHNRLYWYRQTLGQGPEFLTYFQNEAQLEKSRLLSDRFSAERPKGSFSTLEIQRTEQGDSAMYLCASSGQDGPYKQYFGPGTRLTVT.

The chain has TRBV6-2 or TRBV6-3 and TRBJ1-5; D uncertain. The V gene lost 0 bases and the J gene lost 0 bases, with 9 bases spanning the gap. The CDR3 consists of 16 residues. Germline CDR1 and CDR2: MNHEY and SVGEGT. CDR3 nucleotide sequence: TGTGCCAGCAGTTACTCGGGAACAAATAGCAATCAGCCCCAGCATTTT. It codes for CASSYSGTNSNQPQHF.

V gene TRBV7-3 combines with J gene TRBJ2-7, with TRBD2 as a possible D gene (6 bases). The V end was cut by 5 bases, the J end by 0 bases, with 14 bases between. The germline V gene has CDR1 SGHTA and CDR2 FQGTGA. The CDR3 has 15 residues. The CDR3 loop reads CASSVSGLSSYEQYF. The CDR3, as DNA: TGTGCCAGCAGCGTTAGCGGCCTGAGCTCCTACGAGCAGTACTTC.

This clonotype occurred many times. V is TRBV29-1 and J is TRBJ1-3, with D tentatively TRBD1 (5 bases). This CDR3 spans 14 amino acids. V was pared by 3 bases and J by 3 bases, with 12 bases between. Germline V gene data show CDR1 as SQVTM and CDR2 as ANQGSEA. CDR3 nucleotides: TGCAGCGTTGATGGCAGGGAAGGTGGAAACACCATATATTTT. It codes for CSVDGREGGNTIYF.

This clonotype was picked up one time. The rearrangement joins TRBV5-1 to TRBJ1-1, with D possibly being TRBD1 (5 bases). V shed 4 bases and J shed 10 bases, with 20 bases lying between them. The germline gives CDR1 SGHRS, CDR2 YFSETQ. The CDR3 runs 14 residues. As DNA, the CDR3 is TGCGCCAGCAGCCCCCGGGAGGGGCTTGAGGCAGCTTTCTTT. Its protein product is CASSPREGLEAAFF.

Worth noting for this clonotype: At one end the junction does not follow the germline gene, possibly because of a read error. The genes are TRBV5-1 and TRBJ1-2, with D uncertain. Germline lookup yields CDR1 SGHRS and CDR2 YFSETQ. There are 14 residues in the CDR3. The CDR3 here is CANSSTLMGHGYTF. CDR3 bases: TGCGCCAACAGCTCGACCCTCATGGGCCATGGCTACACCTTC.

Concerning this clonotype itself: The germline gene is not matched at one end of the junction; a read error may be the cause. CDR3 nucleotides: TGTGCCAGCAGTTCCGTCGGTGGGAGCTCCTACGAGCAGTACTTC. It encodes CASSSVGGSSYEQYF. J is TRBJ2-7 and V is TRBV10-2, with D perhaps TRBD2 (5 bases). The V gene's germline CDR1 is WSHSY and CDR2 SAAADI. There are 15 residues in the CDR3.

This clonotype was counted ten times or more. The gene calls are TRBV5-5 and TRBJ1-1; the D is unclear. From germline, CDR1 is SGHKS and CDR2 YYEKEE (reference sequence). There are 14 residues in the CDR3. Trimming removed 4 bases at V and 0 bases at J, with 10 bases between. CDR3 coding DNA: TGTGCCAGCAGCCAGAGCCGTATGAACACTGAAGCTTTCTTT. Protein product: CASSQSRMNTEAFF.